The clone carrying this T cell receptor beta chain was detected only a few times. These data are taken from a study of blood T cell repertoires in COVID-19. In the study overall: Material from acute and convalescent COVID-19 was sourced from the United States, Italy and Spain.

In the authors' workflow: Reference gene primer amplification in the assay estimated nucleated cell counts. Method: immunoSEQ multiplex PCR; TCRdb's copy keeps in-frame clones and lacks some. D and trimming come from the DNA, and the V and J calls and clone size come from that table. The table shows about 320,000 clones, with more than 70% occurring only once. The CDR3 totals 15 residues. Unmatched junction bases numbered 3, after V lost 0 bases and J lost 0 bases. Germline CDR1 SGHRS, CDR2 YFSETQ. The sequence was collected from a man aged 18-30 years who had recovered from COVID-19. V usage is TRBV5-1 and J usage is TRBJ2-7; 7 bases are shared with TRBD2. The specimen sequenced was peripheral blood. CDR3 amino acids: CASSLEAGSSYEQYF. CDR3 bases: TGCGCCAGCAGCTTGGAAGCGGGGAGCTCCTACGAGCAGTACTTC.